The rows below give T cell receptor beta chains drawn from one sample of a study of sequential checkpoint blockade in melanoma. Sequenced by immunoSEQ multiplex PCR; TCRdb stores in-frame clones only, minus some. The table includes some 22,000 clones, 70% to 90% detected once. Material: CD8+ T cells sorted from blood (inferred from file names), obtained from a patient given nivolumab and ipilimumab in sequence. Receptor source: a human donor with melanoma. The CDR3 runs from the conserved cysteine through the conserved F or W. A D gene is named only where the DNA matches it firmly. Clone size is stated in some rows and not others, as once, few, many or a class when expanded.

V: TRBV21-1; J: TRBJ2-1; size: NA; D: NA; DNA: TGTGCCAGCAGCAAAGCGGGGACTAGCGGGAGGGCCGATGAGCAGTTCTTC; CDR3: CASSKAGTSGRADEQFF
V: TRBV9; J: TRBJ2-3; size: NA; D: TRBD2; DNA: TGTGCCAGCAGCGTACCCGCGGCGGGAGCAACAGATACGCAGTATTTT; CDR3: CASSVPAAGATDTQYF
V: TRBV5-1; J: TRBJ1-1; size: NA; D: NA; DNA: TGCGCCAGCAGCTTTGGCCCAGCGGGCACTGAAGCTTTCTTT; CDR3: CASSFGPAGTEAFF
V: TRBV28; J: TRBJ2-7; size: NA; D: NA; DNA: TGTGCCAGCACTAGAGGGCGGTACTCCTACGAGCAGTACTTC; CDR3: CASTRGRYSYEQYF
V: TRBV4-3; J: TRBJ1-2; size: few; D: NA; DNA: TGCGCCAGCAGCCAAGATCGAGGGGGAGAGGGCTACACCTTC; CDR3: CASSQDRGGEGYTF
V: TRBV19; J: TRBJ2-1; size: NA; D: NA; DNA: TGTGCCAGTAGTCTGGGAGGTTATGAGCAGTTCTTC; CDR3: CASSLGGYEQFF
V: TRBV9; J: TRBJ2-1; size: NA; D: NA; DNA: TGTGCCAGCAGCGTAGGCAGGGTTCGGCGCAATGAGCAGTTCTTC; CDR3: CASSVGRVRRNEQFF
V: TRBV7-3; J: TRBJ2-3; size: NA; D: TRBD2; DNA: TGTGCCAGCAGCCAAAGGCTAGCGGGAGGGATCACAGATACGCAGTATTTT; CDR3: CASSQRLAGGITDTQYF
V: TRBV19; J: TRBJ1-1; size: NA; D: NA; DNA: TGTGCCAGTAGACCAACAGCGGCCACTGAAGCTTTCTTT; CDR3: CASRPTAATEAFF
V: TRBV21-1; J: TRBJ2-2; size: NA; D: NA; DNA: TGTGCCAGCAGCAACCGGACGGGAGGGGTTTGGGCCGGGGAGCTGTTTTTT; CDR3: CASSNRTGGVWAGELFF
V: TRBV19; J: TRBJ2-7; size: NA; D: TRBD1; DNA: TGTGCCAGTAGTATTCCGGGACAGGGCTACGAGCAGTACTTC; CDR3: CASSIPGQGYEQYF
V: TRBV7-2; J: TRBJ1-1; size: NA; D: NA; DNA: TGTGCCAGCAGCTTGCCGATTCAGGAACTGAACACTGAAGCTTTCTTT; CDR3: CASSLPIQELNTEAFF
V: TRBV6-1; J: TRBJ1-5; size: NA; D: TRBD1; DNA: TGTGCCAGCAGTACAGGGGGCGATCGCAATCAGCCCCAGCATTTT; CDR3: CASSTGGDRNQPQHF
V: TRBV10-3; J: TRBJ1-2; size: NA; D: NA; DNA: TGTGCCATCACCTTGAAGGGAGGCTATGGCTACACCTTC; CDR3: CAITLKGGYGYTF
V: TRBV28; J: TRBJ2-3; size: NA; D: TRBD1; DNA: TGTGCCAGCAATCCGACAGGGGAAGGCACAGATACGCAGTATTTT; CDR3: CASNPTGEGTDTQYF
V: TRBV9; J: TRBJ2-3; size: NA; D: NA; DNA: TGTGCCAGCAGCGAGGGGCTAGCGACCTCCACAGATACGCAGTATTTT; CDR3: CASSEGLATSTDTQYF
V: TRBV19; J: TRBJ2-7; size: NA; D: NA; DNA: TGTGCCAGTAGTCCCGGGTATACTAGCTTCTACGAGCAGTACTTC; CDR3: CASSPGYTSFYEQYF
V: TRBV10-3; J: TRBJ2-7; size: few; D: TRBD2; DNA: TGTGCCATCCGACTAGCGGGGGACTACGAGCAGTACTTC; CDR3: CAIRLAGDYEQYF
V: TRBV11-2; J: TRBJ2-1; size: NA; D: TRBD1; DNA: TGTGCCAGCAGCACTTATTGGGACAGCATAGGAAATGAGCAGTTCTTC; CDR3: CASSTYWDSIGNEQFF
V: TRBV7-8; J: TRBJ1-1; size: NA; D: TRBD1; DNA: TGTGCCAGCAGCTTATCGTGGACAGGGGGGACTGAAGCTTTCTTT; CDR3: CASSLSWTGGTEAFF
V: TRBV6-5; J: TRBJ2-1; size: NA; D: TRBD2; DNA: TGTGCCAGCAGGATCATAGCGGGACCCTACAATGAGCAGTTCTTC; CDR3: CASRIIAGPYNEQFF
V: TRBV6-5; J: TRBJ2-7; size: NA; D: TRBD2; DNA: TGTGCCAGCAGTTATCGGACTAGCGGGAGATACGAGCAGTACTTC; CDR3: CASSYRTSGRYEQYF
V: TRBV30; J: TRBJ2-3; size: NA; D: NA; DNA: TGTGCCTGGAGTGTTTCGGGGGGCACAGATACGCAGTATTTT; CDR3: CAWSVSGGTDTQYF
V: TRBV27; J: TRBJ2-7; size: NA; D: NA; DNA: TGTGCCAGCAGTTGGAGTGCAGGGGAAGAGGGCTACGAGCAGTACTTC; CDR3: CASSWSAGEEGYEQYF
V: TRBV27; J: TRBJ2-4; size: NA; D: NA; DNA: TGTGCCAGCAGTTTATCTGAAGACTTCGACATTCAGTACTTC; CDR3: CASSLSEDFDIQYF
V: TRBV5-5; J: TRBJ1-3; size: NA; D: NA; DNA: TGTGCCAGCAGCTTAGTGGAGAGCTCTGGAAACACCATATATTTT; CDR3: CASSLVESSGNTIYF
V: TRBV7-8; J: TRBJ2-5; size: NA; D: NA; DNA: TGTGCCAGCAGCTCCATAGGGGGAGTGCGGGAGACCCAGTACTTC; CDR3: CASSSIGGVRETQYF
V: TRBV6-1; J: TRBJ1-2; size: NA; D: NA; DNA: TGTGCCAGCAGTGAAATTGCAGGGCCTAACTATGGCTACACCTTC; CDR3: CASSEIAGPNYGYTF
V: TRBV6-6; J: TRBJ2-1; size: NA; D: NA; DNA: TGTGCCAGCAGTTACGTCGCAGGGGTCAATGAGCAGTTCTTC; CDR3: CASSYVAGVNEQFF
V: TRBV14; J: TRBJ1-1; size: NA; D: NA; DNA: TGTGCCAGCAGCTGGGCGGAGGCTGAAGCTTTCTTT; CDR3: CASSWAEAEAFF
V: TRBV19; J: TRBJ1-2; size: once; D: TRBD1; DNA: TGTGCCAGTAGTATAGTCCCGGGACAGGGATGGGCCTCGTATGGCTACACCTTC; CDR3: CASSIVPGQGWASYGYTF
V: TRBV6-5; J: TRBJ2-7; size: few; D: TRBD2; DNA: TGTGCCAGCGACAGCGGGGGTGATGAGCAGTACTTC; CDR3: CASDSGGDEQYF
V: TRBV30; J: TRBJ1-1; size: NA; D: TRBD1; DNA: TGTGCCTGGAGTTCCGACTTGGGACAGGGTTTGGAAAACACTGAAGCTTTCTTT; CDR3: CAWSSDLGQGLENTEAFF
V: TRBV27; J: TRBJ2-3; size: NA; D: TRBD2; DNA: TGTGCCAGCAGTTCGCCGGCGGGGGGCACAGATACGCAGTATTTT; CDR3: CASSSPAGGTDTQYF
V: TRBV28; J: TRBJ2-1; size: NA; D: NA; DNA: TGTGCCAGCCAACAGAGCTCCTACAATGAGCAGTTCTTC; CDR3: CASQQSSYNEQFF
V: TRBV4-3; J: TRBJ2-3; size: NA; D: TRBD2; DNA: TGCGCCAGCAGCCAGGGACTAGCGCTATCCACAGATACGCAGTATTTT; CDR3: CASSQGLALSTDTQYF
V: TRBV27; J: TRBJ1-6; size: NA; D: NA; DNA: TGTGCCAGCAGTTTCGTAGGGGGAAATTCACCCCTCCACTTT; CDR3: CASSFVGGNSPLHF
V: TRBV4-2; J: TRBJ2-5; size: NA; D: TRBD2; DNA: TGTGCCAGCAGCCAAGATGCAGCGGGAGGGGTCGGGGAGACCCAGTACTTC; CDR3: CASSQDAAGGVGETQYF
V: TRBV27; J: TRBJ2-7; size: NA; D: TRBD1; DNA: TGTGCCAGCAGTCCAGATTACCGGGACAGGAGCTACGAGCAGTACTTC; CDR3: CASSPDYRDRSYEQYF
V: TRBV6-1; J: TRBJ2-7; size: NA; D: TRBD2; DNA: TGTGCCAGCAGTCCGGGACTAGCGGGGAGCTACGAGCAGTACTTC; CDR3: CASSPGLAGSYEQYF
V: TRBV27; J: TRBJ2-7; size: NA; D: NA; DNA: TGTGCCAGCAGTTTAGGGTACCCGGGATACGAGCAGTACTTC; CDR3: CASSLGYPGYEQYF
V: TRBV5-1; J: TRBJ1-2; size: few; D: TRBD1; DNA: TGCGCCAGCAGCACATGGACAGGGCATGGCTACACCTTC; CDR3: CASSTWTGHGYTF
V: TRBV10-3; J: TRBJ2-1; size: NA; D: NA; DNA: TGTGCCATCAGTGAGTCTTTTCGTACGACTCGAGCGGCTCCCGATGCCAATGAGCAGTTCTTC; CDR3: CAISESFRTTRAAPDANEQFF
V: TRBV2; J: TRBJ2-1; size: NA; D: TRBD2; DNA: TGTGCCAGCCGGATAGCGGGATTCAATGAGCAGTTCTTC; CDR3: CASRIAGFNEQFF
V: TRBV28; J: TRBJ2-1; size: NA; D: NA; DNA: TGTGCCAGCAGCCTCCGACCAGTGCGGGATGGTGAGCAGTTCTTC; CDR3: CASSLRPVRDGEQFF
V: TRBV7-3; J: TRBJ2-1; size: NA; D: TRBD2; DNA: TGTGCCAGCAGCTTAAAAGGTAGCGGGAGGTTCGATGAGCAGTTCTTC; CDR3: CASSLKGSGRFDEQFF
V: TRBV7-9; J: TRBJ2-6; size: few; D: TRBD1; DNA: TGTGCCAGCAGCTCACAATGGACAGGCCGGGACTCTGGGGCCAACGTCCTGACTTTC; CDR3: CASSSQWTGRDSGANVLTF
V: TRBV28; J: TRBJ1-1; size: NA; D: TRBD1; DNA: TGTGCCAGCAGCTCCGCCAGGGGGCTTAACACTGAAGCTTTCTTT; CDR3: CASSSARGLNTEAFF
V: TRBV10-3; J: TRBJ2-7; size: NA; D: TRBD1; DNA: TGTGCCAGCAGACCAGTCAGGGGACAGGGAGGTCTCGAGCAGTACTTC; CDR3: CASRPVRGQGGLEQYF
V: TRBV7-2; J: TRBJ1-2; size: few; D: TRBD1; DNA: TGTGCCAGCAGAGCGGGACAGGGGACCTATGGCTACACCTTC; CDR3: CASRAGQGTYGYTF
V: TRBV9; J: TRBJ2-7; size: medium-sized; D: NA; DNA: TGTGCCAGCAGCGTAGATAGCGGACCCTACGAGCAGTACTTC; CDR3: CASSVDSGPYEQYF
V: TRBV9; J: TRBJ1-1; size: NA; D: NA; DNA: TGTGCCAGCAGCTTCGGACTCGGCACTGAAGCTTTCTTT; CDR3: CASSFGLGTEAFF
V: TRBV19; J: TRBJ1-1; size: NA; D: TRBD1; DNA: TGTGCCAGTAGTATAGGGTCAGGGGGCGAGAACACTGAAGCTTTCTTT; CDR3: CASSIGSGGENTEAFF
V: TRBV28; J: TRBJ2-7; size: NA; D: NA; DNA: TGTGCCAGCAGTCCCCAGGGTATCTACCCGAAAGGATACGAGCAGTACTTC; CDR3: CASSPQGIYPKGYEQYF
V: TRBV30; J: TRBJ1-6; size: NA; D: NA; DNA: TGTGCCTGGAGTGCCCCCACAGGGAGATGGTCACCCCTCCACTTT; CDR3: CAWSAPTGRWSPLHF
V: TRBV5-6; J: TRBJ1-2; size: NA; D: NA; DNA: TGTGCCAGCAGCTTGTACAGCCCGCCTAACTATGGCTACACCTTC; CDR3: CASSLYSPPNYGYTF
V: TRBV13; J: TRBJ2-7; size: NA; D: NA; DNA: TGTGCCAGCAGCTTAGCTCGGGGGATCTACGAGCAGTACTTC; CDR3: CASSLARGIYEQYF
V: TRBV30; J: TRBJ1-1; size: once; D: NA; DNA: TGTGCCTGGAGAATCAGGGTCGACACTGAAGCTTTCTTT; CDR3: CAWRIRVDTEAFF
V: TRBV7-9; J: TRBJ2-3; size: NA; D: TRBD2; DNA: TGTGCCAGCAGCCCGCAGGGACTAGCGGGGGCCACAGATACGCAGTATTTT; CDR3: CASSPQGLAGATDTQYF
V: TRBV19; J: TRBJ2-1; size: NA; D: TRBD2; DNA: TGTGCCAGTAGCAACGTTCCGGGACTAGCGGCTCACAATGAGCAGTTCTTC; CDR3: CASSNVPGLAAHNEQFF